This TCR beta chain was profiled in a study of T cells in Graves' hyperthyroidism and ophthalmopathy. General observations from the study: Ophthalmopathy stood apart from stable hyperthyroidism in a 13 V-J model.

At least ten counts were recorded for this clonotype. Its antigen is unidentified. The CDR3 is 14 residues long. Germline-derived CDR1 and CDR2 are SQVTM and ANQGSEA. V was pared by 2 bases and J by 3 bases, with 11 bases between. Amplification of TCR beta CDR3 regions used RNA as the template. With the HTBI primer set, the TCR CDR3 went through a first round of RT-PCR. In TCRdb, the multiplex PCR reads were re-called with MiXCR into one record per CDR3 protein. The data contain hundreds of thousands of distinct CDR3 sequences, 14% of them singletons. The TCR originated in a woman aged 25-40 years with Graves' hyperthyroidism that later progressed to Graves' ophthalmopathy. The chain links TRBV29-1 to TRBJ2-1; a possible D gene is TRBD1 (7 bases). The material sequenced was blood. The CDR3 loop is CSVERQGGYNEQFF. The CDR3 nucleotides are TGCAGCGTTGAAAGGCAGGGGGGCTACAATGAGCAGTTCTTC.